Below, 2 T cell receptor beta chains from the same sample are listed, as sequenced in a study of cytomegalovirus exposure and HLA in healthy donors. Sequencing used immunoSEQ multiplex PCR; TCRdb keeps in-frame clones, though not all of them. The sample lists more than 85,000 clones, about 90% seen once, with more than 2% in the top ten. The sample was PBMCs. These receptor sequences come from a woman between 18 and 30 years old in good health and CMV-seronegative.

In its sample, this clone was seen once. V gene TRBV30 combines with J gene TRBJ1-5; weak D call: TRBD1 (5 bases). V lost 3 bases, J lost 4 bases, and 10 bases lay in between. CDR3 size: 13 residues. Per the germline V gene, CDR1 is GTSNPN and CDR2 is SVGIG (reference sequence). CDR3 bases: TGTGCCTGGAGGACAGAGACTAATCAGCCCCAGCATTTT. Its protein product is CAWRTETNQPQHF.

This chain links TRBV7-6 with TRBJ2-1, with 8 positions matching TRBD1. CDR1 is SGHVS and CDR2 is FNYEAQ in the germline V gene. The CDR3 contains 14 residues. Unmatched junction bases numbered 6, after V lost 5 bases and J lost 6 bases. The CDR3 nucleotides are TGTGCCAGCAGCGTGGACAGGGCCCCCAATGAGCAGTTCTTC. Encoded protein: CASSVDRAPNEQFF.